By share, the clone carrying this T cell receptor (beta chain) counts as medium-sized (0.01 to 0.1%). Its target is not known. Researchers made TCR cDNA using 5'RACE template switching, and this step added a universal primer site and UMIs. TCRdb independently ran MiXCR on the 5' RACE reads; one entry per CDR3 protein. The profile shows 450,000 to 550,000 distinct CDR3 sequences, 21% of them singletons. The data derive from a study of T cells after yellow fever vaccination. Study summary: Those fractions that held only low numbers of cells were prepared using the SMART-Seq v4 Ultra Low Input RNA kit. Whole-study findings and limits: Bulk-population clonotypes that are abundant could appear as contaminants in FACS-sorted repertoires.

V lost 4 bases and J lost 5; bases outside the gene matches: 10. This CDR3 spans 18 amino acids. Germline V CDR1 and CDR2: SGHRS, YFSETQ. Here the sequenced sample was PBMCs, taken less than 25 days after the first yellow fever vaccination. The chain is built from TRBV5-1 and TRBJ2-2; 14 bases are a match to TRBD2. The sequence came from a man between 18 and 29 years old who received the YFV17D yellow fever vaccine. CDR3 sequence reads: CASSPFGTSGGGTGELFF. For the CDR3, the DNA is TGCGCCAGCAGCCCCTTCGGGACTAGCGGGGGAGGAACCGGGGAGCTGTTTTTT.